A single TCR beta chain is shown here with its context. The data stem from a study of human T cells and chemical hapten exposure. TCRdb reprocessed the RACE reads with MiXCR, giving one entry per CDR3 protein. This sample has a few hundred thousand distinct CDR3 sequences, with approximately 5.8% found just once. The time point denotes: pre-sensitization, week 0. Treatment given: therapeutic diphenylcyclopropenone sensitization with weekly scalp DPC. The CDR3 totals 16 residues. Trimming stripped 4 bases from V and 9 bases from J, with 22 bases between. Per the germline V gene, CDR1 is DFQATT and CDR2 is SNEGSKA (reference sequence).

The sequence was obtained from a woman between 18 and 29 years old with alopecia areata. Some clones in this sample may be carry-over from other donors' samples. Sample: whole blood, taken in connection with sensitization to the hapten diphenylcyclopropenone (DPC). V and J are TRBV20-1 and TRBJ1-6, with D possibly TRBD1 on 5 matching bases. CDR3 DNA sequence: TGCAGTGCTAAGATACTGGGGGAAGGGGATAGTTCACCCCTCCACTTT. Amino acids: CSAKILGEGDSSPLHF.